The source of this T cell receptor beta chain is a study of CD8 T cells in ankylosing spondylitis. TCRdb redid the calling of the 5' RACE reads with MiXCR, one entry per CDR3 protein. The table lists hundreds of thousands of distinct CDR3 sequences, 20% to 30% of them singletons. This clonotype was counted a single time. Its target is not known. The DNA is omitted, as the CDR3 cannot be located on it reliably, and the CDR3 follows TCRdb's listing. Findings of the study overall: Researchers report that disease-linked clones proved CD8+ and relatively rare in peripheral blood.

Sequencing was carried out using blood, either unsorted or a sorted T cell fraction (not recorded which). This TCR derives from a male donor with ankylosing spondylitis or in good health (not recorded which).

CDR3: CASNFRGLMKNCFF. This rearrangement joins TRBV27 to TRBJ1-4; the table names TRBD1, a call not compared with the DNA. The CDR3 region is 14 residues in length, termini included. CDR1 MNHEY and CDR2 SMNVEV come from the germline V gene (reference sequence).